This TCR beta chain stems from a study of beta chain features in type 1 diabetes. Across the study: Cell yields, gender and age were similar in healthy donors and patients. Sorted cells from all samples, numbering approximately 110,000,000, were examined.

TCRB transcripts that were expressed got sequenced, as all of the isolated RNA had been reverse transcribed. TCRdb's copy holds only in-frame clones and misses some; the assay was immunoSEQ multiplex PCR. In the table there are fewer than 650,000 clones, roughly 15% of which are singletons. J gave up 4 bases and V 4 bases, and 12 bases lay outside the gene matches. The CDR3 length is 17 residues. Germline V gene data show CDR1 as SGHTA and CDR2 as FQGNSA. The chain links TRBV7-2 to TRBJ2-7; 11 bases align to TRBD1. Input material: naive CD4+ T cells from blood. The receptor was derived from a man aged 18 to 29 in good health. The chain's CDR3 is CASSSSPGQGGRYEQYF. In DNA form, the CDR3 reads TGTGCCAGCAGCTCCAGCCCGGGACAGGGGGGTAGGTACGAGCAGTACTTC.